This T cell receptor beta chain is from a study of blood T cell repertoires in COVID-19. The wider study: Acute and convalescent COVID-19 specimens originated in the United States, Italy and Spain. In each case, the material was cDNA or gDNA derived from T cells, B-cell-depleted T cells, or PBMCs.

Germline CDR1 reads SGHDN; CDR2 reads FVKESK. V shed 4 bases and J 0 bases; nucleotides not matched to a gene: 4. The CDR3 runs to 16 residues. Authors' processing steps: Reference gene primers were amplified, and this amplification served to estimate nucleated cell counts. Data came from immunoSEQ multiplex PCR; TCRdb stores just in-frame clones and leaves some out. V and J calls and clone size come straight from that table; D and trimming were deduced from the DNA. The repertoire includes roughly 200,000 clones, approximately 90% of them detected once, and about 10% sits in the top ten. Sequenced input: peripheral blood. The sequence derives from a woman in her forties or fifties with COVID-19, enrolled during active disease. The V and J genes are TRBV14 and TRBJ1-3; the match to TRBD1 covers 9 bases. Here the CDR3 DNA reads TGTGCCAGCAGCCTAGGACAGGGGAGCTCTGGAAACACCATATATTTT. Translation gives CASSLGQGSSGNTIYF.